A single sample is the source of the 6 T cell receptor beta chains below, sequenced in a study of blood T cell repertoires in COVID-19. The method was immunoSEQ multiplex PCR; TCRdb's version includes in-frame clones alone and lacks a portion of them. The data contain 250,000 or so clones, about 88% of them singletons. Sequenced material: peripheral blood. The receptors here all came from a man aged 25-40 years with active or convalescent COVID-19.

This sequence joins TRBV7-8 and TRBJ2-7, with a weak D call TRBD1 (7 bases). The V end lost 3 bases, the J end lost 6 bases, and 27 bases lay between the germline ends. The CDR3 loop spans 18 amino acids. CDR1 is SGHVS, CDR2 FQNEAQ, per germline. CDR3 nucleotide sequence: TGTGCCAGCAGCTTTTATGAACTCGGCGCAGGGGGAGGTAGCGAGCAGTACTTC. Amino acid sequence: CASSFYELGAGGGSEQYF.

The chain combines TRBV30 with TRBJ1-6; no reliable D call. Germline-derived CDR1 and CDR2 are GTSNPN and SVGIG (reference sequence). The CDR3 covers 13 residues. Trimming cost V 8 bases and J 5 bases, with 13 bases left between them. The CDR3 DNA sequence: TGTGCCGGGCAGAAACAGAATAATTCACCCCTCCACTTT. It is translated as CAGQKQNNSPLHF.

V and J are TRBV5-1 and TRBJ2-1; TRBD2 aligns across 11 bases. Germline CDR1 is SGHRS and CDR2 is YFSETQ. Unmatched junction bases numbered 15, after V lost 4 bases and J lost 3 bases. The CDR3 runs to 19 residues. In DNA, the CDR3 is TGCGCCAGCAGCCCGGGGGCTAGCGGGGGGCGAGGACTCTACAATGAGCAGTTCTTC. Encoded protein: CASSPGASGGRGLYNEQFF.

V gene TRBV18 combines with J gene TRBJ2-2, with D perhaps matching TRBD2 (5 bases). V dropped 2 bases and J dropped 4 bases, with 5 bases sitting between them. This CDR3 has 13 amino acids. The germline gives CDR1 KGHSH, CDR2 LQKENI. CDR3 bases: TGTGCCAGCTCACCAGGGAGCACCGGGGAGCTGTTTTTT. Translated, it gives CASSPGSTGELFF.

The V gene is TRBV6-5, the J gene TRBJ1-2; D remains unclear. CDR1 and CDR2 (germline): MNHEY, SVGAGI. The V and J ends lost 10 bases and 3 bases respectively, with 18 bases between them. This CDR3 region has 14 residues. CDR3 in DNA: TGTGCCATCTTCAGTGCTGGTCGGGACTATGGCTACACCTTC. Its protein product is CAIFSAGRDYGYTF.

CDR3 nucleotide sequence: TGTGCCAGCAGTGAACACAGGAGTCAGCCCCAGCATTTT. It yields the protein CASSEHRSQPQHF. The V gene is TRBV2, the J gene TRBJ1-5; a weak D match, TRBD1 (5 bases). The V gene's germline CDR1 is SNHLY and CDR2 FYNNEI. The V gene lost 2 bases and the J gene lost 6 bases, with 8 bases spanning the gap. CDR3 length equals 13 residues.